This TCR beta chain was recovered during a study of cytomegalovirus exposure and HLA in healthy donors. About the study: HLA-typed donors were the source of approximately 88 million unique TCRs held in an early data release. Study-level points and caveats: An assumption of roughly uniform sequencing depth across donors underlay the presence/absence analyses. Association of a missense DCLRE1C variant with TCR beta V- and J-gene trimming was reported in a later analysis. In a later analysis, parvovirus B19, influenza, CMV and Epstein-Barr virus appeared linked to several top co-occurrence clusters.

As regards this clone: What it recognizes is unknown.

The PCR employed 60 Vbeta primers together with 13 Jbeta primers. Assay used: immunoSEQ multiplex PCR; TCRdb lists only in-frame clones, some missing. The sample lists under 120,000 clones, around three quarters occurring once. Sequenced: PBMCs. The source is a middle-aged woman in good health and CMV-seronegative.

The CDR3 spells CASSEADLGQGGAEDEKLFF. For the CDR3, the DNA is TGTGCCAGCAGTGAAGCGGATTTGGGACAGGGAGGCGCGGAGGATGAAAAACTGTTTTTT. V usage is TRBV6-1 and J usage is TRBJ1-4, with 9 bases lining up with TRBD1. The germline V gene encodes CDR1 MNHNS and CDR2 SASEGT. The V segment lost 0 bases and the J segment 6 bases; nucleotides outside the gene matches: 17. The CDR3 length is 20 residues.